These 6 T cell receptor beta chains were sequenced from one sample in a study of T cells after posttransplantation cyclophosphamide. The data were produced by immunoSEQ multiplex PCR, yet TCRdb's version contains in-frame clones alone and is incomplete. The sample shows fewer than 55,000 clones, around 94% of them seen only once. The sample was PBMCs. The receptors here all came from a woman in her thirties in good health and a related stem cell transplant donor.

This chain uses TRBV2 with TRBJ1-1; D is ambiguous. The CDR3 sequence is 13 residues long. CDR1 and CDR2 (germline): SNHLY, FYNNEI. The ends were cut back, 7 bases at V and 1 base at J, with 10 bases in the middle. CDR3 loop: CASTARQNTEAFF. As DNA, the CDR3 is TGTGCCAGCACGGCTCGACAGAACACTGAAGCTTTCTTT.

V is TRBV6-5 and J is TRBJ1-6, with TRBD1 matching 7 bases. The ends lost 4 bases at V and 10 bases at J; junction bases unmatched: 10. CDR1 MNHEY and CDR2 SVGAGI come from the germline V gene. The CDR3 is 15 amino acids. The CDR3 sequence: CASSSRQGLYSPLHF. The CDR3, as DNA: TGTGCCAGCAGTTCCCGACAGGGACTTTACTCACCCCTCCACTTT.

The genes are TRBV7-2 and TRBJ2-3, with a tentative D call TRBD2 (5 bases). The CDR3 consists of 16 residues. CDR1 and CDR2 from the germline V gene are SGHTA and FQGNSA. Trimming left V 5 bases short and J 2 bases short, with 17 bases between. The CDR3 protein is CASSPPTSRVTDTQYF. Written as DNA, the CDR3 is TGTGCCAGCAGCCCCCCTACTAGTCGGGTCACAGATACGCAGTATTTT.

The chain has TRBV7-9 and TRBJ2-3, with 7 bases lining up with TRBD2. Germline assignment: CDR1 SEHNR and CDR2 FQNEAQ (reference sequence). J was trimmed by 0 bases and V by 6 bases; bases with no gene match: 3. This CDR3 has 14 residues. In DNA, the CDR3 is TGTGCCAGCAGGACGGGGGGAAGCACAGATACGCAGTATTTT. It codes for CASRTGGSTDTQYF.

This clone was recorded once. This rearrangement joins TRBV19 to TRBJ2-1; 9 positions match TRBD2. The trim removed 5 bases at V and 2 bases at J, leaving 7 bases unmatched. The length of the CDR3 is 16 residues. In germline, CDR1 is LNHDA, CDR2 SQIVND (reference sequence). CDR3: CASSLQAGGTYNEQFF. CDR3 coding DNA: TGTGCCAGTAGTCTACAAGCGGGGGGCACCTACAATGAGCAGTTCTTC.

The rearrangement joins TRBV5-1 to TRBJ2-5, with D uncertain. The CDR3 is made up of 11 amino acids. The V end lost 5 bases, the J end lost 1 base, and 3 bases lay between the germline ends. The germline CDR1 and CDR2 sequences are SGHRS and YFSETQ. For the CDR3, the DNA is TGCGCCAGCAGGGCCCAAGAGACCCAGTACTTC. Protein: CASRAQETQYF.